These 28 T cell receptor beta chains originate from one sample sequenced in a study of long-term antiretroviral therapy in people with HIV. Version v3.0 of the immunoSEQ assay ran at survey level. This table comes from immunoSEQ multiplex PCR, and its TCRdb copy is limited to in-frame clones, with some not included. The sample includes around 21,000 clones, approximately 78% seen only once; the top ten take about 6%. The material sequenced was unsorted PBMCs, taken 0.2 years after starting antiretroviral therapy. The origin of the receptors is a woman aged 25 to 39 with HIV.

By its share, this clone is medium-sized. This chain connects TRBV28 to TRBJ2-1, with 8 bases that match TRBD1. CDR1 is MDHEN, CDR2 SYDVKM, per germline. This CDR3 has 15 amino acids. J was trimmed by 7 bases and V by 3 bases; bases with no gene match: 8. The CDR3, as DNA: TGTGCCAGCAGTTTTGGGACAGGTTCTATGAATGAGCAGTTCTTC. Translation gives CASSFGTGSMNEQFF.

V usage is TRBV27 and J usage is TRBJ1-1; 10 nucleotides line up with TRBD1. The germline gives CDR1 MNHEY, CDR2 SMNVEV (reference sequence). The CDR3 consists of 12 residues. Losses at the gene ends were 5 bases for V and 11 bases for J; bases not matched to a gene: 5. The DNA for the CDR3 is TGTGCCAGCAGTGACAGGGGGCGCCGGGCTTTCTTT. This sequence encodes CASSDRGRRAFF.

The V gene is TRBV2, the J gene TRBJ1-6; 8 nucleotides line up with TRBD1. CDR3 length: 14 residues. From germline, CDR1 is SNHLY and CDR2 FYNNEI. The trim removed 8 bases at V and 10 bases at J, leaving 10 bases unmatched. CDR3 nucleotide sequence: TGTGCCAGCGGCCTAGACAGGGGATCATCACCCCTCCACTTT. This encodes CASGLDRGSSPLHF. The entire variable domain, with the rest obtained from reference TRBV2 and TRBJ1-6, is as follows: EPEVTQTPSHQVTQMGQEVILRCVPISNHLYFYWYRQILGQKVEFLVSFYNNEISEKSEIFDDQFSVERPDGSNFTLKIRSTKLEDSAMYFCASGLDRGSSPLHFGNGTRLTVT.

This clone was detected only a few times. This chain links TRBV7-9 with TRBJ1-5; no clear D gene. Between the trimmed V and J ends, which lost 4 bases and 4 bases, there was a span of 5 bases. CDR1 is SEHNR and CDR2 is FQNEAQ in the germline V gene (reference sequence). The CDR3 loop spans 12 amino acids. CDR3 protein: CASSYDNQPQHF. CDR3 sequence (DNA): TGTGCCAGCAGCTACGATAATCAGCCCCAGCATTTT.

The chain carries TRBV7-2 and TRBJ1-2; D gene ambiguous. Between the trimmed V and J ends, which lost 0 bases and 4 bases, there was a span of 12 bases. Germline CDR1 is SGHTA and CDR2 is FQGNSA. The CDR3 runs to 15 residues. The CDR3 is CASSLAGQVFYGYTF. The CDR3, as DNA: TGTGCCAGCAGCTTAGCGGGCCAGGTATTCTATGGCTACACCTTC.

The sample holds one count of this clone. The CDR3 DNA sequence: TGTGCCAGCAGTGCACAGGGTAGCTCCTACAATGAGCAGTTCTTC. Residues: CASSAQGSSYNEQFF. V is TRBV6-6 and J is TRBJ2-1, with a tentative D call TRBD1 (6 bases). V lost 5 bases, J lost 0 bases, and 11 bases lay in between. CDR1 is MNHNY, CDR2 SVGAGI, per germline (reference sequence). The CDR3 runs 15 residues.

This clone was seen once. The chain has TRBV27 and TRBJ2-7; 7 bases agree with TRBD1. Germline V gene sequence: CDR1 MNHEY, CDR2 SMNVEV (reference sequence). This CDR3 comprises 14 residues. V gave up 6 bases and J gave up 3 bases; unmatched junction bases: 8. The CDR3 DNA reads as TGTGCCAGCAGCTTTGACAGGGTAGGCTACGAGCAGTACTTC. The encoded protein is CASSFDRVGYEQYF.

The chain uses TRBV18 and TRBJ1-1; D ambiguous. The CDR3 contains 15 residues. Germline V gene data show CDR1 as KGHSH and CDR2 as LQKENI. The V end was cut by 1 base, the J end by 0 bases, with 9 bases between. CDR3: CASSPQKGMNTEAFF. In DNA form, the CDR3 reads TGTGCCAGCTCACCACAGAAGGGAATGAACACTGAAGCTTTCTTT.

The rearrangement links TRBV6-5 to TRBJ1-1, with D unresolved. The ends were cut back, 0 bases at V and 1 base at J, with 3 bases in the middle. The CDR3 contains 13 residues. Germline V gene data show CDR1 as MNHEY and CDR2 as SVGAGI. CDR3: CASSYSQNTEAFF. The CDR3 DNA sequence: TGTGCCAGCAGTTACTCACAGAACACTGAAGCTTTCTTT.

The V gene is TRBV4-1, the J gene TRBJ1-1; D not certain. Trimming took off 1 base at V and 1 base at J, with 4 bases between the two ends. This CDR3 spans 13 amino acids. Germline V gene data show CDR1 as MGHRA and CDR2 as YSYEKL. CDR3 sequence reads: CASSQGGNTEAFF. The CDR3, as DNA: TGCGCCAGCAGCCAAGGGGGGAACACTGAAGCTTTCTTT.

V is TRBV11-2 and J is TRBJ1-1; D gene uncertain. Trimming pared 0 bases from V and 11 bases from J, leaving 10 bases between. The germline V gene has CDR1 SGHAT and CDR2 FQNNGV. This CDR3 region has 12 residues. The chain's CDR3 is CASSLDWRAAFF. CDR3 in DNA: TGTGCCAGCAGCTTAGATTGGAGGGCTGCTTTCTTT. The full variable domain, completed using reference TRBV11-2 and TRBJ1-1, is EAGVAQSPRYKIIEKRQSVAFWCNPISGHATLYWYQQILGQGPKLLIQFQNNGVVDDSQLPKDRFSAERLKGVDSTLKIQPAKLEDSAVYLCASSLDWRAAFFGQGTRLTVV.

The rearrangement uses TRBV5-1 and TRBJ1-2; 7 bases match TRBD1. The CDR3 is 15 residues long. The junction had 12 bases not matched to a gene; V was cut back by 4 bases and J by 6 bases. The germline CDR1 and CDR2 sequences are SGHRS and YFSETQ. The CDR3 bases are TGCGCCAGCAGCGATTTGTCGACAGGGAGTGATGGCTACACCTTC. Amino acids: CASSDLSTGSDGYTF. Full variable domain (rest looked up from reference TRBV5-1 and TRBJ1-2): KAGVTQTPRYLIKTRGQQVTLSCSPISGHRSVSWYQQTPGQGLQFLFEYFSETQRNKGNFPGRFSGRQFSNSRSEMNVSTLELGDSALYLCASSDLSTGSDGYTFGSGTRLTVV.

This clone was seen only once. This sequence joins TRBV5-4 and TRBJ1-1; D gene unclear. V dropped 2 bases and J dropped 1 base, with 6 bases sitting between them. Germline-derived CDR1 and CDR2 are SGHNT and YYREEE (reference sequence). The CDR3 runs to 13 residues. The chain's CDR3 is CASSFRENTEAFF. The CDR3 nucleotides are TGTGCCAGCAGCTTCAGAGAGAACACTGAAGCTTTCTTT.

This clone has just a few counts. V usage is TRBV5-1 and J usage is TRBJ1-4, with no clear D. The CDR3 has 13 amino acids. V dropped 7 bases and J dropped 4 bases, with 11 bases sitting between them. The V gene's germline CDR1 is SGHRS and CDR2 YFSETQ. For the CDR3, the DNA is TGCGCCAGCCAGGACGGCTATAATGAAAAACTGTTTTTT. Its translation is CASQDGYNEKLFF.

This clone was recorded a few times. The chain has TRBV6-1 and TRBJ1-2, with a tentative D call TRBD1 (5 bases). Trimming cost V 1 base and J 4 bases, with 16 bases left between them. This CDR3 is 16 amino acids long. CDR1 MNHNS and CDR2 SASEGT come from the germline V gene. CDR3 bases: TGTGCCAGCAGTGAAGGCGGGGGGAGAAGGGGCTATGGCTACACCTTC. It specifies CASSEGGGRRGYGYTF.

The rearrangement uses TRBV19 and TRBJ1-2; 10 nucleotides match TRBD1. Germline assignment: CDR1 LNHDA and CDR2 SQIVND (reference sequence). This CDR3 has 15 residues. The V segment lost 4 bases and the J segment 3 bases; nucleotides outside the gene matches: 5. CDR3 bases: TGTGCCAGTAGTACGGGACAGGGGATCGACTATGGCTACACCTTC. Amino acid sequence: CASSTGQGIDYGYTF.

This sequence joins TRBV11-2 and TRBJ2-5; a weak D match, TRBD2 (5 bases). The V gene's germline CDR1 is SGHAT and CDR2 FQNNGV. The CDR3 is 13 residues long. With 7 bases removed from V and 5 bases from J, the gap between germline ends came to 14 bases. For the CDR3, the DNA is TGTGCCAGCATCCCCCCGTCGGGGGAGACCCAGTACTTC. This gives the protein CASIPPSGETQYF.

J is TRBJ1-1 and V is TRBV4-2, with 11 bases aligning to TRBD1. The CDR3 spans 19 residues. V shed 0 bases and J 0 bases; nucleotides not matched to a gene: 9. Germline V gene sequence: CDR1 LGHNA, CDR2 YNFKEQ. The CDR3 sequence is CASSQDYWGTGGMNTEAFF. Here the CDR3 DNA reads TGTGCCAGCAGCCAAGATTATTGGGGGACAGGGGGAATGAACACTGAAGCTTTCTTT.

The chain joins TRBV7-2 to TRBJ2-2; 7 bases line up with TRBD2. The J segment lost 6 bases and the V segment lost 2 bases, leaving 9 bases of the junction unmatched. CDR1 is SGHTA and CDR2 is FQGNSA in the germline V gene. The CDR3 length is 16 residues. The CDR3 here is CASSLSLGGWAGELFF. Written as DNA, the CDR3 is TGTGCCAGCAGCTTATCCTTGGGAGGGTGGGCCGGGGAGCTGTTTTTT.

The rearrangement joins TRBV9 to TRBJ1-5, with D possibly being TRBD1 (5 bases). The length of the CDR3 is 17 residues. Germline V gives CDR1 SGDLS, CDR2 YYNGEE. Trimming took 4 bases from V and 7 from J, leaving 24 bases between them. This CDR3 reads CASSPRVRGLNRQPQHF. In DNA, the CDR3 is TGTGCCAGCAGCCCTAGGGTCCGGGGCCTCAACAGACAGCCCCAGCATTTT.

The chain joins TRBV30 to TRBJ1-1; D is unresolved. Germline CDR1 GTSNPN, CDR2 SVGIG (reference sequence). V gave up 3 bases and J gave up 1 base, with 21 bases separating them. The CDR3 has 17 amino acids. The CDR3 protein is CAWSLPLSGLGNTEAFF. The CDR3 nucleotides are TGTGCCTGGAGCCTCCCTCTTTCGGGATTAGGGAACACTGAAGCTTTCTTT.

The chain has TRBV7-6 and TRBJ2-5, with D possibly being TRBD1 or TRBD2 (6 bases each). V gave up 2 bases and J gave up 2 bases, with 15 bases separating them. Germline loops: CDR1 SGHVS, CDR2 FNYEAQ. This CDR3 region has 16 residues. As DNA, the CDR3 is TGTGCCAGCAGCTTAATCCCCCGGGGGCGTCAAGAGACCCAGTACTTC. It is translated as CASSLIPRGRQETQYF.

The chain carries TRBV2 and TRBJ2-5, with 8 nucleotides matching TRBD1. The CDR3 length is 13 residues. Unmatched junction bases numbered 3, after V lost 3 bases and J lost 6 bases. CDR1 is SNHLY, CDR2 FYNNEI, per germline. This CDR3 reads CASSDDRGKTQYF. In nucleotides, the CDR3 is TGTGCCAGCAGTGATGACAGGGGCAAGACCCAGTACTTC.

J is TRBJ2-4 and V is TRBV27; 9 nucleotides agree with TRBD1. V dropped 3 bases and J dropped 1; count of bases not matched to a gene: 4. Germline-derived CDR1 and CDR2 are MNHEY and SMNVEV (reference sequence). There are 16 residues in the CDR3. CDR3 loop: CASSFGTGRAKNIQYF. CDR3 sequence (DNA): TGTGCCAGCAGTTTCGGGACAGGGAGGGCCAAAAACATTCAGTACTTC.

V gene TRBV19 combines with J gene TRBJ1-6, with 12 nucleotides matching TRBD1. Trimming at V came to 7 bases and at J to 11 bases, leaving 6 bases not matched to a gene. This CDR3 has 14 amino acids. The germline V gene has CDR1 LNHDA and CDR2 SQIVND (reference sequence). CDR3 amino acids: CASTRGTGGAPLHF. The CDR3 region has the DNA TGTGCCAGTACCCGGGGGACAGGGGGCGCACCCCTCCACTTT.

The chain carries TRBV29-1 and TRBJ2-7; 7 positions match TRBD1. CDR1 and CDR2 (germline): SQVTM, ANQGSEA. V was clipped by 6 bases and J by 4 bases; unmatched bases: 9. This CDR3 has 13 residues. CDR3 amino acids: CSVKGQQIYEQYF. CDR3 DNA sequence: TGCAGCGTAAAGGGACAGCAGATATACGAGCAGTACTTC.

The J gene is TRBJ1-1, the V gene TRBV7-6, with D possibly matching TRBD1 (6 bases). Germline V gives CDR1 SGHVS, CDR2 FNYEAQ. CDR3 size: 14 residues. The V end was cut by 5 bases, the J end by 6 bases, with 16 bases between. CDR3 coding DNA: TGTGCCAGCAGCCCGTATGGGGGGGCTTCTGAAGCTTTCTTT. Its translation is CASSPYGGASEAFF. Full variable domain (missing parts from reference TRBV7-6 and TRBJ1-1): GAGVSQSPRYKVTKRGQDVALRCDPISGHVSLYWYRQALGQGPEFLTYFNYEAQQDKSGLPNDRFSAERPEGSISTLTIQRTEQRDSAMYRCASSPYGGASEAFFGQGTRLTVV.

The chain couples TRBV27 to TRBJ1-2; TRBD1 agrees at 8 bases. The CDR3 runs 14 residues. Per germline, CDR1 MNHEY and CDR2 SMNVEV (reference sequence). J lost 8 bases, V lost 6 bases, and 11 bases had no gene match. The chain's CDR3 is CASRGTGTMNGYTF. The CDR3 DNA follows: TGTGCCAGCAGGGGGACAGGTACTATGAACGGCTACACCTTC.